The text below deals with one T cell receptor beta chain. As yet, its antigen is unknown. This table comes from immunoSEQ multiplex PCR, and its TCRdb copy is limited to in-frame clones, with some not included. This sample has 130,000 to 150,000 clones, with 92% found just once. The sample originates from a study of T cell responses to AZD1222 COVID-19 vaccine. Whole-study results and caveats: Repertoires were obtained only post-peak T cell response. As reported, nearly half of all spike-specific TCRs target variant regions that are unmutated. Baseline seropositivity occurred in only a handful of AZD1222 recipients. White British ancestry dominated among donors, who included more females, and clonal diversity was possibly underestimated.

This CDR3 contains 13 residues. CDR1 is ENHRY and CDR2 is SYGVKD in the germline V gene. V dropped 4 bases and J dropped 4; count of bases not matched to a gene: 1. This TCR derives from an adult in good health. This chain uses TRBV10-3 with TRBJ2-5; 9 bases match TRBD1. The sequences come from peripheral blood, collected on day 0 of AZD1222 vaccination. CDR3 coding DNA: TGTGCCATCAGTGGGACAGGGGCAGAGACCCAGTACTTC. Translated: CAISGTGAETQYF.